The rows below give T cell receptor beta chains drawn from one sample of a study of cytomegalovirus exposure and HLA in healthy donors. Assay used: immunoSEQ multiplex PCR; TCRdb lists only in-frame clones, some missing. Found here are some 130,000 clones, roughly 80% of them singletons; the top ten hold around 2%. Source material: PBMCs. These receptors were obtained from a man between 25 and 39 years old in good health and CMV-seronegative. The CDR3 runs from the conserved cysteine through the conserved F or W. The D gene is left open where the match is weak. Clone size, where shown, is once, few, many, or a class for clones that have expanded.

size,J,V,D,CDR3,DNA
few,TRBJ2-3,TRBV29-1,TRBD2,CSVVGGSTDTQYF,TGCAGCGTTGTCGGGGGGAGCACAGATACGCAGTATTTT
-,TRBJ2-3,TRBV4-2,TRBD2,CASSQKRTSGRGNTDTQYF,TGTGCCAGCAGCCAAAAGCGGACTAGCGGGAGGGGGAACACAGATACGCAGTATTTT
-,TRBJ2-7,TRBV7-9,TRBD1,CASSSDRGLGVAYEQYF,TGTGCCAGCAGCTCGGACAGGGGGCTCGGAGTCGCCTACGAGCAGTACTTC
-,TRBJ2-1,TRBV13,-,CATVRVSYNEQFF,TGTGCCACTGTCCGGGTGTCCTACAATGAGCAGTTCTTC
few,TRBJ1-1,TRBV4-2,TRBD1,CASSPPPGQQKNTEAFF,TGTGCCAGCAGCCCCCCTCCGGGACAGCAAAAGAACACTGAAGCTTTCTTT
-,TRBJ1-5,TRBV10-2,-,CASSESVADSNQPQHF,TGCGCCAGCAGTGAGTCGGTGGCGGATAGCAATCAGCCCCAGCATTTT
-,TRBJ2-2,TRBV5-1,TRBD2,CASSSRLAGATGELFF,TGCGCCAGCAGCTCTCGACTAGCGGGAGCCACCGGGGAGCTGTTTTTT
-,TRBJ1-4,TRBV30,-,CAWSVAGLLNEKLFF,TGTGCCTGGAGTGTGGCAGGGCTCCTAAATGAAAAACTGTTTTTT
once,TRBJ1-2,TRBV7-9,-,CASSLAGVGYTF,TGTGCCAGCAGCTTAGCCGGGGTGGGCTACACCTTC
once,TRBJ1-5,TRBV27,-,CASSLYRDQPQHF,TGTGCCAGCAGTTTGTACCGGGATCAGCCCCAGCATTTT
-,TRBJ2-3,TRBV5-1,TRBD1,CASSSQGQLADTQYF,TGCGCCAGCAGCTCACAGGGGCAGCTAGCAGATACGCAGTATTTT
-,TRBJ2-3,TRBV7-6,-,CASSLPPADTQYF,TGTGCCAGCAGCTTACCCCCAGCGGATACGCAGTATTTT
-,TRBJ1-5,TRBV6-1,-,CASSEARQGNQPQHF,TGTGCCAGCAGTGAAGCCCGACAGGGCAATCAGCCCCAGCATTTT
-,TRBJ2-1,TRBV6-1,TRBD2,CATAWAGGSYNEQFF,TGTGCCACCGCCTGGGCGGGGGGCTCCTACAATGAGCAGTTCTTC
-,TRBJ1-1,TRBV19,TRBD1,CASEGQGGSNTEAFF,TGTGCCAGTGAGGGACAGGGAGGTAGCAACACTGAAGCTTTCTTT
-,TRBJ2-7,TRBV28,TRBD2,CASSREASYEQYF,TGTGCCAGCAGTCGGGAGGCCTCCTACGAGCAGTACTTC
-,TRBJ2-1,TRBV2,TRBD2,CASSLAPSSYNEQFF,TGTGCCAGCTCACTAGCGCCTAGCTCCTACAATGAGCAGTTCTTC
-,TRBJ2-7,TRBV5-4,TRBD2,CASSFKSSGASGLSYEQYF,TGTGCCAGCAGCTTTAAATCGAGTGGGGCTAGCGGGCTCTCCTACGAGCAGTACTTC
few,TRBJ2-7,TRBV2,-,CASSGGISYEQYF,TGTGCCAGCAGTGGCGGGATTTCCTACGAGCAGTACTTC
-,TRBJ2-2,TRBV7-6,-,CASSPGSNTGELFF,TGTGCCAGCAGCCCCGGTTCGAACACCGGGGAGCTGTTTTTT
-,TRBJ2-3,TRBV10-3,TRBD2,CAISSTSGSSDTQYF,TGTGCCATCAGTTCTACTAGCGGGAGTTCAGATACGCAGTATTTT
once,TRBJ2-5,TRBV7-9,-,CASSLGGEETQYF,TGTGCCAGCAGCTTAGGGGGGGAAGAGACCCAGTACTTC
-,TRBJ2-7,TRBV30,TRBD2,CAWSVQAGGPYEQYF,TGTGCCTGGAGTGTACAGGCGGGGGGGCCCTACGAGCAGTACTTC
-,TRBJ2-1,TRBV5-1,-,CASSERNEQFF,TGCGCCAGCAGTGAGCGCAATGAGCAGTTCTTC
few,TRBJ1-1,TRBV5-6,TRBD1,CASSSPRGQGNTEAFF,TGTGCCAGCAGTTCACCGCGGGGACAGGGGAACACTGAAGCTTTCTTT
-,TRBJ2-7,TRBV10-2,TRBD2,CASSESGTSGRYEQYF,TGCGCCAGCAGTGAGTCGGGGACTAGCGGGAGATACGAGCAGTACTTC
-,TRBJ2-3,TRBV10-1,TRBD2,CASSEGSGVTDTQYF,TGCGCCAGCAGTGAAGGAAGCGGGGTTACAGATACGCAGTATTTT
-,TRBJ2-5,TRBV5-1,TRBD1,CASSRIEGTDQETQYF,TGCGCCAGCAGCCGGATAGAAGGGACAGACCAAGAGACCCAGTACTTC
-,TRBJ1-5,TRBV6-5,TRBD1,CASRRQGGNQPQHF,TGTGCCAGCAGGAGACAGGGAGGTAATCAGCCCCAGCATTTT
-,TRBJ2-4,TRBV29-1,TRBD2,CSVAGLAAGNIQYF,TGCAGCGTTGCGGGACTAGCGGCCGGAAACATTCAGTACTTC
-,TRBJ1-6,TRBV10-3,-,CAISPQGSSYNSPLHF,TGTGCCATCTCCCCACAGGGAAGCTCCTATAATTCACCCCTCCACTTT
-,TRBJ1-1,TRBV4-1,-,CASSQAPAPAFF,TGCGCCAGCAGCCAAGCCCCCGCGCCAGCTTTCTTT
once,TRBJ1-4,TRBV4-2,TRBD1,CATNGQGTTNEKLFF,TGTGCCACCAATGGACAGGGTACAACTAATGAAAAACTGTTTTTT
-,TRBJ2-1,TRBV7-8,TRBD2,CASSSQTGGRNEQFF,TGTGCCAGCAGCTCCCAAACGGGAGGAAGGAATGAGCAGTTCTTC
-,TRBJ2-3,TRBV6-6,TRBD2,CASSTGTSGTDTQYF,TGTGCCAGCAGTACCGGGACTAGCGGCACAGATACGCAGTATTTT
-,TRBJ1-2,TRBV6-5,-,CASSYAQGFNYGYTF,TGTGCCAGCAGTTACGCCCAGGGGTTTAACTATGGCTACACCTTC
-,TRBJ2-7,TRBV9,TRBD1,CASSVVLDRIYEQYF,TGTGCCAGCAGCGTAGTGCTGGACAGGATCTACGAGCAGTACTTC
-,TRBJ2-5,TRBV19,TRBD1,CASSSRDRVFTQYF,TGTGCCAGTAGTAGCCGGGACAGGGTATTTACCCAGTACTTC
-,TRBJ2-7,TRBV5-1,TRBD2,CASSLETSGDEQYF,TGCGCCAGCAGCTTGGAGACTAGCGGAGACGAGCAGTACTTC
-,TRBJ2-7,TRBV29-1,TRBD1,CSVSQGARPSYEQYF,TGCAGCGTTTCGCAGGGGGCAAGACCATCCTACGAGCAGTACTTC
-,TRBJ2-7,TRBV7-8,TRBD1,CASSPQGTVLYF,TGTGCCAGCAGCCCACAGGGGACCGTCTTGTACTTC
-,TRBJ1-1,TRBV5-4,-,CASQGSQNTEAFF,TGTGCCAGCCAAGGGAGCCAGAACACTGAAGCTTTCTTT
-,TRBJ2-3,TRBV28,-,CASSLGADTQYF,TGTGCCAGCTCTCTAGGGGCAGATACGCAGTATTTT
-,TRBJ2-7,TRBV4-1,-,CASSQDQSIYPYEQYF,TGCGCCAGCAGCCAAGATCAATCCATCTATCCCTACGAGCAGTACTTC
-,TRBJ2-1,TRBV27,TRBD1,CASSLRGQGRNEQFF,TGTGCCAGCAGTTTAAGGGGACAGGGGCGTAATGAGCAGTTCTTC